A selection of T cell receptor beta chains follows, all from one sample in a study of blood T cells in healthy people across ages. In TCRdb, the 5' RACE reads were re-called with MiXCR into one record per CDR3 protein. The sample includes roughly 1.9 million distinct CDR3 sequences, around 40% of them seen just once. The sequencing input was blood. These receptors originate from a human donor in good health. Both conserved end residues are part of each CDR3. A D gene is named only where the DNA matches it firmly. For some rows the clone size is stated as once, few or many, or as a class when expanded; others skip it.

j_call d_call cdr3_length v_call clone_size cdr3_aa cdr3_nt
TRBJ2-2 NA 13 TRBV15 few CATSRDPTGELFF TGTGCCACCAGCAGAGATCCCACCGGGGAGCTGTTTTTT
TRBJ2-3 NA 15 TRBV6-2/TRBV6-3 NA CASSYSLTTADTQYF TGTGCCAGCAGTTACTCCTTGACAACCGCTGATACGCAGTATTTT
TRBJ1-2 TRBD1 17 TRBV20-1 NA CSAPKSGTGGSNYGSTF TGCAGTGCTCCTAAATCCGGGACAGGGGGTTCTAACTATGGCAGCACCTTC
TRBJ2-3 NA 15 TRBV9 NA CASSVAGDTSDTQYF TGTGCCAGCAGCGTAGCAGGGGATACTAGTGATACGCAGTATTTT
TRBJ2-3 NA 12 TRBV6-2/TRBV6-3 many CASSYPTDTQYF TGTGCCAGCAGTTACCCCACAGATACGCAGTATTTT
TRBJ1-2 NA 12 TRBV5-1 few CASSDAGDGYTF TGCGCCAGCAGCGACGCGGGGGATGGCTACACCTTC
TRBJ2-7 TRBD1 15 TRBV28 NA CAGSSPGTGPYEQYF TGTGCCGGCAGTTCTCCCGGGACAGGACCCTACGAGCAGTACTTC
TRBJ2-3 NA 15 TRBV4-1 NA CASSQLAASTDTQYF TGCGCCAGCAGCCAGCTAGCTGCTAGCACAGATACGCAGTATTTT
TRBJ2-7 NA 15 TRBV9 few CASSVGLGGVDEQYF TGTGCCAGCAGCGTAGGGCTGGGGGGAGTCGACGAGCAGTACTTC
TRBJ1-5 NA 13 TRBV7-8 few CASSIDLNQPQHF TGTGCCAGCAGCATTGACTTGAATCAGCCCCAGCATTTT
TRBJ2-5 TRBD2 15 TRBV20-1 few CSARSLAGGGGTQYF TGCAGTGCTAGATCACTAGCGGGGGGAGGAGGGACCCAGTACTTC
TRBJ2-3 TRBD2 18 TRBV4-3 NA CASSHRLRGGLITDTQYF TGCGCCAGCAGCCACAGGCTGCGGGGGGGCCTGATCACAGATACGCAGTATTTT
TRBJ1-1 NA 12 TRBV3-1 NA CASSQTGFEAFF TGTGCCAGCAGCCAAACAGGGTTCGAAGCTTTCTTT
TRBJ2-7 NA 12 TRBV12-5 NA CASGSRDHEQYF TGTGCTAGTGGTTCCAGGGACCACGAGCAGTACTTC
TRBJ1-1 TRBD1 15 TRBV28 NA CASSDPGQGNTEAFF TGTGCCAGCAGTGACCCGGGACAGGGTAACACTGAAGCTTTCTTT
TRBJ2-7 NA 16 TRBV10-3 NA CAISESEQGVAYEQYF TGTGCCATCAGTGAGTCGGAACAGGGTGTCGCCTACGAGCAGTACTTC
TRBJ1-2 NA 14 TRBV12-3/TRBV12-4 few CASSLHRVGGGYTF TGTGCCAGCAGCCTTCACAGGGTGGGGGGTGGCTACACCTTC
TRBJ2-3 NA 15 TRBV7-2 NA CASSVTGRGVDTQYF TGTGCCAGCAGCGTTACAGGACGGGGTGTAGATACGCAGTATTTT
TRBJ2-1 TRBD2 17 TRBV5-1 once CASSSPSGGDTYNEQFF TGCGCCAGCAGCTCACCTAGCGGGGGGGATACCTACAATGAGCAGTTCTTC
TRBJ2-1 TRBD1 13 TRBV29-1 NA CSVDTGANNEQFF TGCAGCGTTGATACAGGGGCAAACAATGAGCAGTTCTTC
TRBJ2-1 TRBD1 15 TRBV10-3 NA CAIMDRDRVHNERFF TGTGCCATCATGGACCGGGACAGGGTCCACAATGAGCGGTTCTTC
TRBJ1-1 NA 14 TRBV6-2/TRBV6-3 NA CASSYSGRSTEAFF TGTGCCAGCAGTTACTCGGGACGGAGCACTGAAGCTTTCTTT
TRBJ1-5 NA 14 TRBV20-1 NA CSASHPLSNQPQHF TGCAGTGCTAGCCACCCTCTGAGCAATCAGCCCCAGCATTTT
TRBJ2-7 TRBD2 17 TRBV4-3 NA CASSQDRGEAGGYEQYF TGCGCCAGCAGCCAAGATCGGGGGGAAGCGGGTGGCTACGAGCAGTACTTC
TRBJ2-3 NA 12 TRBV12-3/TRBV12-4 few CASSPRVNTQYF TGTGCCAGCAGTCCTAGGGTTAATACGCAGTATTTT
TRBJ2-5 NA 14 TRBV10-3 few CAINRDRYQETQYF TGTGCCATCAACCGCGACAGGTACCAAGAGACCCAGTACTTC
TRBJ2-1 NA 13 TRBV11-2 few CASSLPSIGEQFF TGTGCCAGCAGCTTACCGAGCATCGGTGAGCAGTTCTTC
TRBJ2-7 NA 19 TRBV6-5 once CASSYSVETYRVRVYEQYF TGTGCCAGCAGTTACTCGGTAGAGACCTATCGGGTAAGGGTCTACGAGCAGTACTTC
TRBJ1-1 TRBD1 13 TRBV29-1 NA CSVQTGWDTEAFF TGCAGCGTGCAGACAGGGTGGGACACTGAAGCTTTCTTT
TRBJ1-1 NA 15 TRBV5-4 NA CASTTGPSGGTEAFF TGTGCCAGCACCACCGGACCTTCGGGAGGCACTGAAGCTTTCTTT